The present T cell receptor (beta chain) was sequenced within a study of T cell repertoires in cytomegalovirus infection. The overall study: CMV infection and matching HLA type were both indicated by public TCR beta signatures.

TCRdb re-called the reads through MiXCR, storing one row per CDR3 protein. The sample has about 110,000 distinct CDR3 sequences, roughly 31% seen once. At least ten counts were recorded for this clonotype. Its antigen is currently unknown. Trimming shortened V by 5 bases and J by 3 bases, and 5 bases separated the two germline ends. Per the germline V gene, CDR1 is SGHTA and CDR2 is FQGNSA. This CDR3 region has 11 residues. This receptor was obtained from a human donor in good health (CMV status not recorded). Some clones in this sample may be carry-over from other donors' samples. The starting material was CD8+ T cells from cultured PBMCs, obtained from culture after CMV antigen stimulation. The rearrangement joins TRBV7-2 to TRBJ2-7; D call uncertain. The CDR3 loop is CASSRDYEQYF. The DNA for the CDR3 is TGTGCCAGCAGCCGAGACTACGAGCAGTACTTC.